The next 28 T cell receptor beta chains were all read from a single sample in a study of T cell responses to AZD1222 COVID-19 vaccine. The assay was immunoSEQ multiplex PCR, and TCRdb's table has in-frame clones only and misses some. Among about 74,000 clones listed, about nine tenths were seen once. The source material was peripheral blood, sampled on day 0 of AZD1222 vaccination. Receptor source: an adult in good health.

The CDR3 region is CSVDTSGTYNEQFF. The CDR3 DNA follows: TGCAGCGTTGATACTAGCGGCACCTACAATGAGCAGTTCTTC. The rearrangement uses TRBV29-1 and TRBJ2-1, with 8 nucleotides matching TRBD2. CDR3 length: 14 amino acids. J gave up 2 bases and V 3 bases, and 3 bases lay outside the gene matches. Germline lookup yields CDR1 SQVTM and CDR2 ANQGSEA.

This chain links TRBV5-4 with TRBJ1-4; the match to TRBD1 covers 9 bases. Germline lookup yields CDR1 SGHNT and CDR2 YYREEE (reference sequence). The CDR3 consists of 15 residues. V shed 5 bases, J shed 4 bases, and the junction held 6 bases outside the gene matches. The CDR3 sequence: CASRSMDRGNEKLFF. CDR3 bases: TGTGCCAGCAGATCCATGGACAGGGGTAATGAAAAACTGTTTTTT.

J is TRBJ1-2 and V is TRBV5-4, with D unclear. Germline V gives CDR1 SGHNT, CDR2 YYREEE (reference sequence). The CDR3 is made up of 16 amino acids. V lost 2 bases and J lost 2, with 16 bases in between. The CDR3 DNA reads TGTGCCAGCAGCTTCCTTTCGGGCGGGTTGAACTATGGCTACACCTTC. Its protein is CASSFLSGGLNYGYTF.

The rearrangement uses TRBV9 and TRBJ2-5; D is unresolved. Germline V gene data show CDR1 as SGDLS and CDR2 as YYNGEE. V was shortened by 0 bases and J by 1 base, with 10 bases between the two germline ends. This CDR3 contains 15 residues. The CDR3 nucleotides read TGTGCCAGCAGCGTAGGGATCATACTCCAAGAGACCCAGTACTTC. It specifies CASSVGIILQETQYF.

The V gene is TRBV28, the J gene TRBJ1-1; D is unresolved. Germline CDR1 is MDHEN and CDR2 is SYDVKM. The CDR3 covers 11 residues. V shed 6 bases and J shed 8 bases, with 10 bases lying between them. The CDR3 sequence is CASSHRVEAFF. CDR3 nucleotides: TGTGCCAGCAGCCACCGGGTCGAAGCTTTCTTT.

This chain links TRBV9 with TRBJ1-1; 8 bases match TRBD1. The CDR3 consists of 17 residues. The germline V gene encodes CDR1 SGDLS and CDR2 YYNGEE. V lost 0 bases, J lost 6 bases, and 13 bases stayed unmatched. The CDR3 region has the DNA TGTGCCAGCAGCGTAGGACAAATGGACAGGGATTTTGCTGAAGCTTTCTTT. As protein: CASSVGQMDRDFAEAFF.

This chain uses TRBV10-3 with TRBJ2-3; maybe TRBD2 (5 bases). V lost 0 bases and J lost 1, with 14 bases in between. There are 17 residues in the CDR3. Germline CDR1 is ENHRY and CDR2 is SYGVKD. The CDR3 DNA follows: TGTGCCATCAGTGAGTCCGAAGTAGCGTCCGGCACAGATACGCAGTATTTT. It yields the protein CAISESEVASGTDTQYF.

The J gene is TRBJ2-3, the V gene TRBV4-2, with TRBD2 matching 16 bases. In germline, CDR1 is LGHNA, CDR2 YNFKEQ. CDR3 size: 18 residues. The V gene end was trimmed by 4 bases and the J gene end by 1 base; junction bases not matched to a gene: 5. The DNA of the CDR3 is TGTGCCAGCAGCCCGGGACTAGCGGGAGGGCCAGGCACAGATACGCAGTATTTT. Amino acid sequence: CASSPGLAGGPGTDTQYF.

The chain links TRBV6-4 to TRBJ1-1; the match to TRBD1 covers 7 bases. J was trimmed by 5 bases and V by 6 bases; bases with no gene match: 6. Germline values: CDR1 MRHNA, CDR2 SNTAGT. The CDR3 totals 13 residues. CDR3 amino acids: CASSTDRDTEAFF. The CDR3 coding sequence is TGTGCCAGCAGCACAGACAGGGATACTGAAGCTTTCTTT.

In this sample, this clone turned up once. This chain links TRBV7-6 with TRBJ1-3; perhaps TRBD1 as D (5 bases). Between the trimmed V and J ends, which lost 1 base and 0 bases, there was a span of 10 bases. This CDR3 is 16 amino acids long. The germline gives CDR1 SGHVS, CDR2 FNYEAQ. This CDR3 reads CASSLGQGHSGNTIYF. The CDR3 nucleotides are TGTGCCAGCAGCTTAGGCCAGGGCCACTCTGGAAACACCATATATTTT.

The V gene is TRBV11-2, the J gene TRBJ2-2; TRBD2 matches at 8 bases. The junction had 11 bases not matched to a gene; V was cut back by 0 bases and J by 5 bases. Germline CDR1 is SGHAT and CDR2 is FQNNGV. The CDR3 covers 18 residues. This chain's CDR3 is CASSLDLLGGRKTGELFF. The CDR3 DNA follows: TGTGCCAGCAGCTTAGATCTGCTTGGCGGGAGGAAAACCGGGGAGCTGTTTTTT.

The chain joins TRBV18 to TRBJ1-6, with D possibly TRBD1 on 5 matching bases. From germline, CDR1 is KGHSH and CDR2 LQKENI. There are 12 residues in the CDR3. Trimming left V 5 bases short and J 8 bases short, with 7 bases between. The CDR3 loop reads CASSGTDSPLHF. CDR3 bases: TGTGCCAGCTCAGGGACTGATTCACCCCTCCACTTT.

This chain uses TRBV28 with TRBJ2-7; 7 nucleotides align to TRBD1. CDR3 length equals 14 residues. The junction had 7 bases not matched to a gene; V was cut back by 6 bases and J by 2 bases. The V gene's germline CDR1 is MDHEN and CDR2 SYDVKM. CDR3 region: CASSRTGFTYEQYF. CDR3 in DNA: TGTGCCAGCAGCAGGACAGGTTTTACCTACGAGCAGTACTTC.

This chain uses TRBV29-1 with TRBJ2-7; D unclear. The V gene's germline CDR1 is SQVTM and CDR2 ANQGSEA. V dropped 2 bases and J dropped 6 bases, with 17 bases sitting between them. The CDR3 totals 14 residues. The CDR3 DNA reads TGCAGCGTTGAAAACCCAGCCGGCTCTTCCGAGCAGTACTTC. The encoded protein is CSVENPAGSSEQYF.

This chain links TRBV6-2 or TRBV6-3 with TRBJ2-3; the match to TRBD2 covers 9 bases. V lost 6 bases to trimming and J lost 0 bases; unmatched junction nucleotides: 4. The CDR3 extends over 15 amino acids. The germline V gene has CDR1 MNHEY and CDR2 SVGEGT. CDR3 region: CASSRSGSSTDTQYF. DNA for the CDR3: TGTGCCAGCAGCCGTAGCGGGAGCAGCACAGATACGCAGTATTTT.

The CDR3 region is CASSYRANTEAFF. The CDR3 DNA reads as TGTGCCAGCAGTTATCGGGCGAACACTGAAGCTTTCTTT. The V and J genes are TRBV6-2 or TRBV6-3 and TRBJ1-1; D is undetermined. The CDR3 spans 13 residues. Germline CDR1 is MNHEY and CDR2 is SVGEGT. V was clipped by 3 bases and J by 1 base, with 6 bases between them.

The chain has TRBV6-5 and TRBJ2-1, with D possibly being TRBD2 (6 bases). CDR3 length: 14 residues. Germline CDR1 reads MNHEY; CDR2 reads SVGAGI. V lost 5 bases, J lost 6 bases, and 14 bases lay in between. The CDR3: CASSRGVGGNEQFF. In DNA form, the CDR3 reads TGTGCCAGCAGTCGTGGGGTGGGGGGCAATGAGCAGTTCTTC.

In nucleotides, the CDR3 is TGTGCCAGTAGTATAGCGGGGTTGAACACTGAAGCTTTCTTT. Residues: CASSIAGLNTEAFF. The chain has TRBV19 and TRBJ1-1; no clear D gene. From germline, CDR1 is LNHDA and CDR2 SQIVND (reference sequence). The CDR3 consists of 14 residues. V lost 1 base and J 0 bases, leaving 6 bases between the germline ends.

This rearrangement joins TRBV11-2 to TRBJ2-3, with TRBD1 as a possible D gene (5 bases). Per the germline V gene, CDR1 is SGHAT and CDR2 is FQNNGV. V lost 2 bases and J 5 bases, leaving 11 bases between the germline ends. The length of the CDR3 is 14 residues. CDR3 DNA sequence: TGTGCCAGCAGCTTACAGGGATTTGGAGATACGCAGTATTTT. It encodes CASSLQGFGDTQYF.

The CDR3 is CASRGGSEYGYTF. The CDR3, as DNA: TGTGCCAGTAGGGGCGGGTCAGAGTATGGCTACACCTTC. This chain joins TRBV19 and TRBJ1-2; D unresolved. Germline lookup yields CDR1 LNHDA and CDR2 SQIVND (reference sequence). V lost 6 bases and J 5 bases, leaving 13 bases between the germline ends. The CDR3 loop spans 13 amino acids. Supplemented by reference TRBV19 and TRBJ1-2, the full variable domain reads DGGITQSPKYLFRKEGQNVTLSCEQNLNHDAMYWYRQDPGQGLRLIYYSQIVNDFQKGDIAEGYSVSREKKESFPLTVTSAQKNPTAFYLCASRGGSEYGYTFGSGTRLTVV.

The chain links TRBV5-8 to TRBJ2-2; 10 nucleotides match TRBD1. The CDR3 has 15 residues. Germline trimming cut 2 bases from V and 6 bases from J; bases unmatched to any gene: 4. Germline-derived CDR1 and CDR2 are SGHTS and YDEGEE. The chain's CDR3 is CASSFGTGDSGELFF. The DNA for the CDR3 is TGTGCCAGCAGCTTTGGGACAGGGGATTCCGGGGAGCTGTTTTTT.

The J gene is TRBJ1-2, the V gene TRBV29-1, with TRBD1 identical over 11 bases. CDR3 length: 13 residues. Germline CDR1 is SQVTM and CDR2 is ANQGSEA. The ends lost 5 bases at V and 8 bases at J; junction bases unmatched: 7. CDR3 protein: CSVRGQGGEGYTF. The CDR3 DNA reads as TGCAGCGTTAGGGGACAGGGGGGAGAGGGCTACACCTTC.

The V call is TRBV5-4, the J call TRBJ2-6; TRBD2 matches at 7 bases. The germline gives CDR1 SGHNT, CDR2 YYREEE (reference sequence). This CDR3 is 16 amino acids long. V was clipped by 0 bases and J by 7 bases; unmatched bases: 7. The CDR3, as DNA: TGTGCCAGCAGCTTGGGAGGAAGCGGGGAAGCCAACGTCCTGACTTTC. Encoded protein: CASSLGGSGEANVLTF.

The chain has TRBV18 and TRBJ2-7; D might be TRBD2 (5 bases). Germline V gene data show CDR1 as KGHSH and CDR2 as LQKENI. The CDR3 consists of 14 residues. V dropped 0 bases and J dropped 5 bases, with 11 bases sitting between them. As DNA, the CDR3 is TGTGCCAGCTCACCACCAGGAGCGGTGGACGAGCAGTACTTC. Translated, it gives CASSPPGAVDEQYF.

The V call is TRBV3-1 (or the pseudogene TRBV3-2), the J call TRBJ2-5; maybe TRBD1 (6 bases). V shed 10 bases and J shed 5 bases, with 8 bases lying between them. There are 10 residues in the CDR3. Germline CDR1 and CDR2: LGHDT and YNNKEL (reference sequence). CDR3 sequence reads: CAKRGETQYF. CDR3 sequence (DNA): TGTGCCAAAAGGGGGGAGACCCAGTACTTC.

The chain couples TRBV27 to TRBJ1-5, with 9 bases that match TRBD1. The junction had 18 bases not matched to a gene; V was cut back by 3 bases and J by 6 bases. The V gene's germline CDR1 is MNHEY and CDR2 SMNVEV (reference sequence). The CDR3 runs to 19 residues. The DNA of the CDR3 is TGTGCCAGCAGTTTCATGAGGGGACAGGGATCCGGGGCCCTTCAGCCCCAGCATTTT. It translates to CASSFMRGQGSGALQPQHF.

This clone was seen once. V gene TRBV7-9 combines with J gene TRBJ1-2; D gene unclear. CDR1 and CDR2 from the germline V gene are SEHNR and FQNEAQ (reference sequence). The V end lost 5 bases, the J end lost 3 bases, and 13 bases lay between the germline ends. The CDR3 contains 14 residues. CDR3 nucleotide sequence: TGTGCCAGCAGCGCAGCCAGTTCTTACTATGGCTACACCTTC. It translates to CASSAASSYYGYTF.

The chain joins TRBV2 to TRBJ2-1; no reliable D call. The germline V gene has CDR1 SNHLY and CDR2 FYNNEI. The CDR3 length is 9 residues. V lost 7 bases and J lost 9, with 4 bases in between. The CDR3 sequence: CASKGEQFF. The CDR3 DNA follows: TGTGCCAGCAAGGGTGAGCAGTTCTTC.